This is a list of T cell receptor beta chains from one sample in a study of T cell responses to AZD1222 COVID-19 vaccine. The repertoire was sequenced with immunoSEQ multiplex PCR; TCRdb's copy has only in-frame clones and lacks some. Counted here are under 150,000 clones, 80% to 90% occurring once; the ten biggest clones make up around 5%. Here the sequenced sample was peripheral blood, taken on day 0 of AZD1222 vaccination. The receptors come from an adult in good health. Each CDR3 is given with its conserved first and last residue. The D gene is left open where the match is weak. Clone size, where shown, is once, few, many, or a class for clones that have expanded.

TRBV15	NA	TRBJ2-1	TRBD2	CATSSGSSYNEQFF	TGTGCCACTTCTAGCGGGAGTTCCTACAATGAGCAGTTCTTC
TRBV18	NA	TRBJ2-5	NA	CASSPVNQYF	TGTGCCAGCTCACCGGTAAACCAGTACTTC
TRBV7-9	NA	TRBJ2-1	NA	CASSVGGRGEQFF	TGTGCCAGCAGCGTGGGAGGCCGGGGCGAGCAGTTCTTC
TRBV7-2	NA	TRBJ1-3	TRBD1	CASSLAVTGSGNTIYF	TGTGCCAGCAGCTTAGCGGTGACAGGGTCTGGAAACACCATATATTTT
TRBV12-3/TRBV12-4	NA	TRBJ1-4	NA	CASSYTEKLFF	TGTGCCAGCAGTTATACTGAAAAACTGTTTTTT
TRBV27	NA	TRBJ2-6	NA	CASSLVPYSGANVLTF	TGTGCCAGCAGTTTGGTCCCCTATTCTGGGGCCAACGTCCTGACTTTC
TRBV19	NA	TRBJ2-6	TRBD2	CASSPPGLAGTGANVLTF	TGTGCCAGTAGTCCCCCGGGACTAGCGGGAACTGGGGCCAACGTCCTGACTTTC
TRBV27	NA	TRBJ2-7	NA	CASSLGSLTYEQYF	TGTGCCAGCAGCCTCGGGAGCCTGACCTACGAGCAGTACTTC
TRBV19	once	TRBJ1-5	NA	CASSIVRQNNQPQHF	TGTGCCAGTAGTATCGTAAGACAGAACAATCAGCCCCAGCATTTT
TRBV12-5	NA	TRBJ2-2	TRBD1	CASGFQTGGASGELFF	TGTGCTAGTGGTTTTCAAACAGGGGGCGCGTCCGGGGAGCTGTTTTTT
TRBV30	NA	TRBJ2-5	TRBD1	CAWRGGQGEKETQYF	TGTGCCTGGAGGGGGGGACAGGGCGAAAAAGAGACCCAGTACTTC
TRBV5-4	NA	TRBJ2-1	TRBD1	CASSLARQGLGNEQFF	TGTGCCAGCAGCTTGGCAAGACAGGGCCTTGGAAATGAGCAGTTCTTC
TRBV7-8	NA	TRBJ1-2	NA	CASSFTGGRTVGYGYTF	TGTGCCAGCAGCTTCACCGGGGGAAGAACGGTGGGCTATGGCTACACCTTC
TRBV27	NA	TRBJ2-7	TRBD2	CASSCYSTSGVSYEQYF	TGTGCCAGCAGTTGCTACTCTACTAGCGGAGTCTCCTACGAGCAGTACTTC
TRBV5-4	NA	TRBJ2-3	NA	CASSFSTDTQYF	TGTGCCAGCAGCTTCAGCACAGATACGCAGTATTTT
TRBV7-6	NA	TRBJ1-1	NA	CASSKEGVGGTEAFF	TGTGCCAGCAGCAAAGAGGGGGTAGGGGGCACTGAAGCTTTCTTT
TRBV30	NA	TRBJ1-2	TRBD1	CAWSVNRGPYGYTF	TGTGCCTGGAGTGTAAACAGGGGGCCCTATGGCTACACCTTC
TRBV11-3	NA	TRBJ2-1	TRBD2	CASSLDAGAGGEQFF	TGTGCCAGCAGCTTAGATGCAGGGGCGGGGGGTGAGCAGTTCTTC
TRBV29-1	NA	TRBJ2-2	NA	CSVELAYRELFF	TGCAGCGTTGAATTGGCCTACCGGGAGCTGTTTTTT
TRBV5-5	NA	TRBJ2-5	NA	CASSLPGRETQYF	TGTGCCAGCAGCTTGCCGGGGAGAGAGACCCAGTACTTC
TRBV7-3	NA	TRBJ2-5	NA	CASSRGTRETQYF	TGTGCCAGCAGCCGGGGGACAAGAGAGACCCAGTACTTC
TRBV11-2	NA	TRBJ2-7	TRBD2	CASSLDLGLAGQYF	TGTGCCAGCAGCTTAGATCTGGGACTAGCGGGGCAGTACTTC
TRBV7-9	NA	TRBJ2-3	NA	CASSTRVLRGEDTQYF	TGTGCCAGCAGCACCCGGGTCCTGCGAGGAGAGGATACGCAGTATTTT
TRBV16	NA	TRBJ2-7	NA	CASSQRWYEQYF	TGTGCCAGCAGCCAAAGATGGTACGAGCAGTACTTC
TRBV27	NA	TRBJ1-5	TRBD1	CASSPDRGGIESNQPQHF	TGTGCCAGCAGCCCGGACAGGGGAGGTATAGAAAGCAATCAGCCCCAGCATTTT
TRBV6-5	NA	TRBJ1-5	NA	CASSPFVGDNQPQHF	TGTGCCAGCAGTCCTTTCGTGGGTGACAATCAGCCCCAGCATTTT
TRBV19	once	TRBJ1-5	NA	CASSMGGVGQPQHF	TGTGCCAGTAGTATGGGAGGGGTTGGTCAGCCCCAGCATTTT
TRBV4-1	NA	TRBJ2-7	NA	CASSQAPGTQYEQYF	TGCGCCAGCAGCCAGGCACCGGGCACCCAATACGAGCAGTACTTC
TRBV19	NA	TRBJ1-1	NA	CASRVRARDTEAFF	TGTGCCAGTAGAGTCAGGGCCCGGGACACTGAAGCTTTCTTT
TRBV30	NA	TRBJ1-1	NA	CAWIPGRTEAFF	TGTGCCTGGATCCCGGGAAGGACTGAAGCTTTCTTT
TRBV5-1	NA	TRBJ2-4	NA	CASSFGGPKNIQYF	TGCGCCAGCAGCTTCGGGGGCCCCAAAAACATTCAGTACTTC
TRBV11-2	NA	TRBJ1-1	TRBD1	CASSDNWTGEGGDTEAFF	TGTGCCAGCAGTGATAATTGGACAGGAGAAGGGGGTGACACTGAAGCTTTCTTT
TRBV5-1	once	TRBJ1-2	TRBD1	CASSSARGYYGYTF	TGCGCCAGCAGCTCGGCCAGGGGGTATTATGGCTACACCTTC
TRBV2	NA	TRBJ1-1	TRBD1	CASSVGTGGVTEAFF	TGTGCCAGCAGTGTGGGAACAGGGGGCGTGACTGAAGCTTTCTTT